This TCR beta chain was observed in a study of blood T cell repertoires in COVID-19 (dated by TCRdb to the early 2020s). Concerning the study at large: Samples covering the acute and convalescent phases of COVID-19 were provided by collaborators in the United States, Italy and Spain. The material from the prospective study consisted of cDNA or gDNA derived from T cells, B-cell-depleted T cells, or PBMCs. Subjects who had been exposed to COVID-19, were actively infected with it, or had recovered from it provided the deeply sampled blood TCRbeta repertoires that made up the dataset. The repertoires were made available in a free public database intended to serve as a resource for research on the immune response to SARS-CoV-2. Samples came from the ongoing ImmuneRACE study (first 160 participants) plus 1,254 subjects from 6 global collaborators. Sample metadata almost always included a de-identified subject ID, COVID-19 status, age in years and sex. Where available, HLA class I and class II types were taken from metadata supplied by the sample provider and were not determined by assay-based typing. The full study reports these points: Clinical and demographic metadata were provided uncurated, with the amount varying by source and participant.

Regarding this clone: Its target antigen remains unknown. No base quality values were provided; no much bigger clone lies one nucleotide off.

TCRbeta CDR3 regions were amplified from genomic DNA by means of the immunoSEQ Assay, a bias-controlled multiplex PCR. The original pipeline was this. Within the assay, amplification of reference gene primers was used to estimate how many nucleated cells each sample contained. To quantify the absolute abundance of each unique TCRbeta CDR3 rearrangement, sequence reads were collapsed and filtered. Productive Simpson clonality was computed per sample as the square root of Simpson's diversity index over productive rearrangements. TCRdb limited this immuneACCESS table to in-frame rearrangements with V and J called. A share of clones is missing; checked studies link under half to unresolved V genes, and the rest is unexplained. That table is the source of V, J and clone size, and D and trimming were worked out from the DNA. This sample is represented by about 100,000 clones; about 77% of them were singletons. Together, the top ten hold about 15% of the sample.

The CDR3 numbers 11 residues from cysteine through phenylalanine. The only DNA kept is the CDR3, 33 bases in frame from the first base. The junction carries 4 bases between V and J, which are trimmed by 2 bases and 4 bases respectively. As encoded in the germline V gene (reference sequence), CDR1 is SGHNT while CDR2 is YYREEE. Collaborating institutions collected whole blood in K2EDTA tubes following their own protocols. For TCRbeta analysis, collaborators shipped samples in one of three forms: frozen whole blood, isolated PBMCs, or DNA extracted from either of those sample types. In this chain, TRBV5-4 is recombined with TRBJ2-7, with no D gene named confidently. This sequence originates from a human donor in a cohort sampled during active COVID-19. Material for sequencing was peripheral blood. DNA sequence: TGTGCCAGCAGCTTCCATTACGAGCAGTACTTC. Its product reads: CASSFHYEQYF.